Listed here are 30 T cell receptor beta chains from one sample, sequenced in a study of T cell repertoires in cytomegalovirus infection. No antigen is known for these receptors. TCRdb redid the calling of the reads with MiXCR, one entry per CDR3 protein. The sample holds 900,000 to 950,000 distinct CDR3 sequences; approximately 30% are singletons and the top ten take about an eighth. The input for sequencing was cultured CD8+ T cells from PBMCs, taken from culture after CMV antigen stimulation. These receptors originate from a human donor in good health (CMV status not recorded). Some clones in this sample may be carry-over from other donors' samples.

This clonotype appeared once. The chain employs TRBV4-3 and TRBJ2-1, with D hard to call. Per the germline V gene, CDR1 is LGHNA and CDR2 is YSLEER. Trimming removed 0 bases from V and 9 bases from J, with 15 bases in between. The CDR3 is 15 residues long. The CDR3 spells CASSQDETFPSEQFF. Here the CDR3 DNA reads TGCGCCAGCAGCCAAGACGAAACTTTCCCTAGTGAGCAGTTCTTC.

This clonotype was recorded a few times. The chain is built from TRBV6-6 and TRBJ1-1; 7 nucleotides match TRBD1. The germline V gene has CDR1 MNHNY and CDR2 SVGAGI (reference sequence). The CDR3 is made up of 13 amino acids. Germline trimming cut 7 bases from V and 0 bases from J; bases unmatched to any gene: 2. The DNA of the CDR3 is TGTGCCAGCAAAGACAGGGTGAACACTGAAGCTTTCTTT. Protein product: CASKDRVNTEAFF.

This clonotype was observed a few times. The chain recombines TRBV6-2 or TRBV6-3 with TRBJ2-1; the D gene is possibly TRBD2 (5 bases). CDR1 is MNHEY and CDR2 is SVGEGT in the germline V gene. V lost 2 bases, J lost 8 bases, and 19 bases lay in between. This CDR3 comprises 16 residues. The CDR3 protein is CASSYRAGVTHHEQFF. In DNA form, the CDR3 reads TGTGCCAGCAGTTACAGGGCGGGCGTTACCCATCATGAGCAGTTCTTC.

The count of this clonotype is one. The junction and the germline gene differ at one end; a read error may be behind it. The chain uses TRBV13 and TRBJ1-5, with D perhaps matching TRBD1 (6 bases). The germline CDR1 and CDR2 sequences are PRHDT and FYEKMQ (reference sequence). CDR3 size: 12 residues. The CDR3 loop reads CANSLGGQPQHF. The CDR3 DNA follows: TGTGCCAACAGCTTAGGGGGGCAGCCCCAGCATTTT.

This clonotype was counted between two and nine times. The gene calls are TRBV5-5 and TRBJ2-1; D tentatively reads TRBD1 or TRBD2 (5 bases each). The CDR3 contains 14 residues. Trimming took off 7 bases at V and 5 bases at J, with 16 bases between the two ends. Germline V gene data show CDR1 as SGHKS and CDR2 as YYEKEE (reference sequence). The CDR3 here is CASAQWGFDNEQFF. Written as DNA, the CDR3 is TGTGCCAGCGCACAGTGGGGGTTCGACAATGAGCAGTTCTTC. The full variable domain, completed using reference TRBV5-5 and TRBJ2-1, is DAGVTQSPTHLIKTRGQQVTLRCSPISGHKSVSWYQQVLGQGPQFIFQYYEKEERGRGNFPDRFSARQFPNYSSELNVNALLLGDSALYLCASAQWGFDNEQFFGPGTRLTVL.

The chain employs TRBV7-8 and TRBJ2-7; 9 bases align to TRBD1. CDR1 and CDR2 from the germline V gene are SGHVS and FQNEAQ. There are 18 residues in the CDR3. After removal of 4 bases from V and 3 bases from J, the junction contained 16 bases not matched to a gene. Here the CDR3 reads CASSYPRKVQDRGYEQYF. In DNA, the CDR3 is TGTGCCAGCAGCTATCCCCGAAAAGTACAGGACAGGGGCTACGAGCAGTACTTC.

This clonotype was found many times. CDR3 nucleotide sequence: TGTGCCAGTAGTATCCAGGACGTGGGCTACAATGAGCAGTTCTTC. Its translation is CASSIQDVGYNEQFF. The chain recombines TRBV19 with TRBJ2-1; no reliable D call. The germline V and J ends were trimmed by 3 bases and 3 bases, with 12 bases remaining between them. The CDR3 sequence is 15 residues long. The V gene's germline CDR1 is LNHDA and CDR2 SQIVND (reference sequence).

This chain joins TRBV19 and TRBJ2-1, with a tentative D call TRBD2 (5 bases). Trimming removed 1 base at V and 7 bases at J, with 14 bases between. The germline V gene has CDR1 LNHDA and CDR2 SQIVND (reference sequence). The CDR3 is 15 amino acids. This CDR3 is CASSIVGGLLNEQFF. The CDR3 nucleotides read TGTGCCAGTAGTATAGTGGGCGGACTCCTAAATGAGCAGTTCTTC.

A note on this clonotype: This could be a read error, since a much larger clone is one nucleotide away. The rearrangement joins TRBV7-4 to TRBJ2-1, with 12 bases fitting TRBD1. This CDR3 has 15 residues. CDR1 is SGHVT and CDR2 is SQSDAQ in the germline V gene. CDR3 in amino acids: CVSSLWDRGLNEQFF. Written as DNA, the CDR3 is TGTGTCAGCAGCCTATGGGACAGGGGGCTTAATGAGCAGTTCTTC. The full variable domain, rest sourced from reference TRBV7-4 and TRBJ2-1, is GAGVSQSPRYKVAKRGRDVALRCDSISGHVTLYWYRQTLGQGSEVLTYSQSDAQRDKSGRPSGRFSAERPERSVSTLKIQRTEQGDSAVYLCVSSLWDRGLNEQFFGPGTRLTVL.

This chain joins TRBV2 and TRBJ1-2; 10 nucleotides agree with TRBD1. J gave up 3 bases and V 8 bases, and 18 bases lay outside the gene matches. The CDR3 contains 18 residues. The germline gives CDR1 SNHLY, CDR2 FYNNEI. The CDR3 region is CASLTRQGADEMYYGYTF. Here the CDR3 DNA reads TGTGCCAGCCTAACTCGACAGGGGGCAGATGAAATGTACTATGGCTACACCTTC.

This clonotype was recorded a few times. V gene TRBV12-3 or TRBV12-4 combines with J gene TRBJ2-5; 12 positions agree with TRBD1. V gave up 1 base and J gave up 7 bases; unmatched junction bases: 7. The CDR3 is made up of 16 amino acids. The CDR3, as DNA: TGTGCCAGCAGTTTAGAGGGGACAGGGGGCTATGGGACCCAGTACTTC. This sequence encodes CASSLEGTGGYGTQYF.

This clonotype has a handful of counts. V and J are TRBV6-6 and TRBJ2-3; TRBD2 matches 10 bases. CDR1 MNHNY and CDR2 SVGAGI come from the germline V gene (reference sequence). This CDR3 has 14 residues. V gave up 7 bases and J gave up 2 bases; unmatched junction bases: 3. The CDR3 nucleotides are TGTGCCAGCAATAGCGGGGGGATCACAGATACGCAGTATTTT. Its protein is CASNSGGITDTQYF.

This clonotype showed up many times. V usage is TRBV7-9 and J usage is TRBJ1-2; D might be TRBD1 (5 bases). This CDR3 is 14 amino acids long. Per germline, CDR1 SEHNR and CDR2 FQNEAQ (reference sequence). V was trimmed by 5 bases and J by 1 base, leaving 11 bases between them. CDR3 sequence reads: CASSGVQVNYGYTF. CDR3 DNA: TGTGCCAGCAGCGGGGTACAGGTTAACTATGGCTACACCTTC.

This clonotype was found a few times. The genes are TRBV6-5 and TRBJ2-1, with 7 bases aligning to TRBD2. The V gene end was trimmed by 0 bases and the J gene end by 6 bases; junction bases not matched to a gene: 8. CDR3 length equals 16 residues. Germline V gene sequence: CDR1 MNHEY, CDR2 SVGAGI. CDR3 DNA sequence: TGTGCCAGCAGTTACTCCGGATGGCGGGGGATCAATGAGCAGTTCTTC. Protein: CASSYSGWRGINEQFF.

The gene calls are TRBV9 and TRBJ2-2; possible D gene TRBD1, 6 bases. The germline gives CDR1 SGDLS, CDR2 YYNGEE. The CDR3 is made up of 17 amino acids. The V gene lost 3 bases and the J gene lost 0 bases, with 15 bases spanning the gap. The CDR3 sequence: CASSENSGTPNTGELFF. The CDR3 nucleotides read TGTGCCAGCAGCGAGAATTCCGGGACACCGAACACCGGGGAGCTGTTTTTT. The full variable domain, its missing parts supplied by reference TRBV9 and TRBJ2-2, is DSGVTQTPKHLITATGQRVTLRCSPRSGDLSVYWYQQSLDQGLQFLIQYYNGEERAKGNILERFSAQQFPDLHSELNLSSLELGDSALYFCASSENSGTPNTGELFFGEGSRLTVL.

In this sample, this clonotype turned up a few times. This rearrangement joins TRBV4-1 to TRBJ1-2; D gene unclear. The CDR3 loop spans 14 amino acids. Per the germline V gene, CDR1 is MGHRA and CDR2 is YSYEKL. V dropped 1 base and J dropped 6 bases, with 12 bases sitting between them. The CDR3 DNA sequence: TGCGCCAGCAGCCAAGGGGCGGGCTGGGATGGCTACACCTTC. This sequence encodes CASSQGAGWDGYTF.

This clonotype was detected only a few times. The chain recombines TRBV6-1 with TRBJ2-1; D may be TRBD1 (6 bases). The V end was cut by 4 bases, the J end by 3 bases, with 10 bases between. The CDR3 length is 14 residues. The germline gives CDR1 MNHNS, CDR2 SASEGT. CDR3 bases: TGTGCCAGCAGTGTTGGACAGAGCTACAATGAGCAGTTCTTC. This translates into CASSVGQSYNEQFF.

This clonotype appeared a few times. This chain uses TRBV6-2 or TRBV6-3 with TRBJ1-1, with TRBD1 matching over 10 bases. J gave up 8 bases and V 6 bases, and 6 bases lay outside the gene matches. Germline CDR1 reads MNHEY; CDR2 reads SVGEGT. The CDR3 totals 13 residues. CDR3 DNA sequence: TGTGCCAGCAGGACCGGGACAGGGGTGGAAGCTTTCTTT. Residues: CASRTGTGVEAFF.

This chain uses TRBV27 with TRBJ2-5; no clear D gene. V dropped 4 bases and J dropped 5 bases, with 11 bases sitting between them. Germline V lookup: CDR1 MNHEY, CDR2 SMNVEV (reference sequence). There are 13 residues in the CDR3. The CDR3 is CASSSLGSETQYF. DNA of the CDR3: TGTGCCAGCAGTTCGCTAGGTTCGGAGACCCAGTACTTC.

This clonotype came up many times. The chain has TRBV7-2 and TRBJ2-1; D not certain. The germline V and J ends were trimmed by 0 bases and 5 bases, with 8 bases remaining between them. The germline V gene encodes CDR1 SGHTA and CDR2 FQGNSA. The CDR3 contains 14 residues. The DNA of the CDR3 is TGTGCCAGCAGCTTAGCGGGCCAACACAATGAGCAGTTCTTC. It translates to CASSLAGQHNEQFF.

In this sample, this clonotype turned up a few times. The genes are TRBV6-5 and TRBJ2-1, with D perhaps matching TRBD1 or TRBD2 (6 bases each). This CDR3 is built from 13 residues. V lost 8 bases and J lost 0, with 8 bases in between. Germline loops: CDR1 MNHEY, CDR2 SVGAGI. The CDR3 coding sequence is TGTGCCAGCGGGGGGCTCTCCTACAATGAGCAGTTCTTC. Amino acid sequence: CASGGLSYNEQFF.

This clonotype was detected a few times. V usage is TRBV2 and J usage is TRBJ2-2; possible D gene TRBD1, 6 bases. Per germline, CDR1 SNHLY and CDR2 FYNNEI. The CDR3 extends over 11 amino acids. Deletions cut 8 bases from V and 5 bases from J, with 6 bases between. CDR3: CASQGTGELFF. The CDR3 DNA reads as TGTGCCAGCCAGGGGACCGGGGAGCTGTTTTTT.

CDR3 loop: CVSSVRGSVSSYNEQFF. CDR3 nucleotide sequence: TGTGTCAGTAGCGTCAGGGGAAGCGTGAGTTCCTACAATGAGCAGTTCTTC. The chain links TRBV7-8 to TRBJ2-1; tentatively, D is TRBD1 (6 bases). Germline loops: CDR1 SGHVS, CDR2 FQNEAQ. CDR3 size: 17 residues.

The rearrangement uses TRBV5-4 and TRBJ1-1; D possibly corresponds to TRBD1 (5 bases). CDR1 is SGHNT, CDR2 YYREEE, per germline (reference sequence). V was cut by 4 bases and J by 0 bases, with 16 bases left in between. The CDR3 is 16 residues long. The CDR3 DNA is TGTGCCAGCAGCCTGGCTTACGGGGGTCTGAACACTGAAGCTTTCTTT. It codes for CASSLAYGGLNTEAFF.

The gene calls are TRBV19 and TRBJ2-3, with 9 bases fitting TRBD2. The CDR3 has 16 residues. Germline CDR1 and CDR2: LNHDA and SQIVND (reference sequence). The ends lost 4 bases at V and 6 bases at J; junction bases unmatched: 11. The CDR3: CASSKGLATHQDTQYF. DNA of the CDR3: TGTGCCAGTAGTAAGGGACTAGCCACCCATCAGGATACGCAGTATTTT.

The genes are TRBV6-5 and TRBJ2-2; no definite D call. V was cut by 2 bases and J by 1 base, with 8 bases left in between. This CDR3 is built from 15 residues. CDR1 is MNHEY, CDR2 SVGAGI, per germline. CDR3 protein: CASSYGALNTGELFF. DNA of the CDR3: TGTGCCAGCAGTTACGGCGCTCTGAACACCGGGGAGCTGTTTTTT.

This clonotype has at least ten counts. The rearrangement joins TRBV7-9 to TRBJ2-4, with D tentatively TRBD2 (6 bases). V dropped 5 bases and J dropped 0 bases, with 17 bases sitting between them. CDR1 SEHNR and CDR2 FQNEAQ come from the germline V gene (reference sequence). The CDR3 spans 17 residues. This chain's CDR3 is CASSPTAGGIAKNIQYF. The CDR3 nucleotides read TGTGCCAGCAGCCCAACGGCCGGGGGTATAGCCAAAAACATTCAGTACTTC.

This clonotype was observed a few times. The chain employs TRBV28 and TRBJ2-1; possible D gene TRBD2, 5 bases. V dropped 6 bases and J dropped 2 bases, with 17 bases sitting between them. This CDR3 comprises 16 residues. Germline V gene sequence: CDR1 MDHEN, CDR2 SYDVKM. The CDR3 protein is CASSPGPAGPYNEQFF. The CDR3 DNA follows: TGTGCCAGCAGCCCAGGCCCTGCGGGCCCCTACAATGAGCAGTTCTTC.

The chain employs TRBV12-3 or TRBV12-4 and TRBJ1-1, with no clear D. The germline V and J ends were trimmed by 6 bases and 0 bases, with 14 bases remaining between them. This CDR3 comprises 15 residues. The CDR3 sequence is CASSPTPLLNTEAFF. CDR3 DNA: TGTGCCAGCAGCCCCACCCCCCTTTTGAACACTGAAGCTTTCTTT.

This clonotype has more than one count but fewer than ten. This chain uses TRBV19 with TRBJ1-5; D unresolved. Deletions cut 3 bases from V and 9 bases from J, with 12 bases between. CDR1 is LNHDA and CDR2 is SQIVND in the germline V gene (reference sequence). CDR3 length: 13 amino acids. CDR3 sequence reads: CASSMRLHGPQHF. The CDR3 DNA reads TGTGCCAGTAGTATGAGGCTCCACGGGCCCCAGCATTTT.